This T cell receptor (beta chain) was recovered during a study of T cell responses to AZD1222 COVID-19 vaccine. In the study overall: Investigators merged groups given second doses at roughly 4 or roughly 12 weeks. Study conclusions and caveats: Baseline seropositivity characterized only a handful of AZD1222 recipients. Repertoire samples came only from after the peak T cell response. Two AZD1222 administrations were followed by greater Spike-specific TCR breadth and depth.

Comments on this clone: Its antigen is still unknown.

Sequencing was performed with immunoSEQ multiplex PCR; in TCRdb, only in-frame clones are kept and a portion is missing. The table lists 100,000 to 150,000 clones, 70% to 90% of them singletons, with about 5% in the top ten. CDR3 length: 17 amino acids. J was trimmed by 0 bases and V by 2 bases; bases with no gene match: 4. The V gene's germline CDR1 is SGHAT and CDR2 FQNNGV. The rearrangement links TRBV11-2 to TRBJ2-1; TRBD1 matches 10 bases. Source: peripheral blood, taken on day 0 of AZD1222 vaccination. The sequence came from an adult in good health. DNA for the CDR3: TGTGCCAGCAGCTTAATATGGACAGGGGGCTCCTACAATGAGCAGTTCTTC. This sequence encodes CASSLIWTGGSYNEQFF.